This passage covers 15 T cell receptor beta chains from one sample sequenced in a study of cytomegalovirus exposure and HLA in healthy donors. PCR employed 60 Vbeta and 13 Jbeta primers. Sequencing was performed with immunoSEQ multiplex PCR; in TCRdb, only in-frame clones are kept and a portion is missing. The sample yields some 130,000 clones, around three quarters seen once. Sequencing input: PBMCs. All receptors come from a man aged 30-40 years in good health.

The gene calls are TRBV6-1 and TRBJ1-5; no clear D. The CDR3 length is 14 residues. Trimming cost V 1 base and J 7 bases, with 11 bases left between them. Germline loops: CDR1 MNHNS, CDR2 SASEGT. The CDR3 here is CASSEVSSTQPQHF. As DNA, the CDR3 is TGTGCCAGCAGTGAAGTTAGCTCCACGCAGCCCCAGCATTTT.

This clone was seen only a few times. The chain carries TRBV5-1 and TRBJ2-2, with 7 bases aligning to TRBD2. Germline lookup yields CDR1 SGHRS and CDR2 YFSETQ. V shed 5 bases, J shed 4 bases, and the junction held 8 bases outside the gene matches. CDR3 length: 15 residues. Written as DNA, the CDR3 is TGCGCCAGCAGTTTTGGGTCTAGCGGCACCGGGGAGCTGTTTTTT. Its translation: CASSFGSSGTGELFF.

The CDR3 here is CAWSPGENTEAFF. The CDR3 nucleotides read TGTGCCTGGAGCCCCGGGGAGAACACTGAAGCTTTCTTT. The chain combines TRBV30 with TRBJ1-1; D remains ambiguous. Germline V gives CDR1 GTSNPN, CDR2 SVGIG (reference sequence). The CDR3 has 13 amino acids. V was clipped by 3 bases and J by 1 base, with 9 bases between them.

This clone was seen only a few times. The J gene is TRBJ1-1, the V gene TRBV7-8; D possibly corresponds to TRBD1 (6 bases). V was pared by 2 bases and J by 0 bases, with 10 bases between. The CDR3 spans 15 residues. Germline V gives CDR1 SGHVS, CDR2 FQNEAQ. CDR3 protein: CASSLTGTMNTEAFF. CDR3 nucleotide sequence: TGTGCCAGCAGCTTAACAGGGACCATGAACACTGAAGCTTTCTTT.

This chain joins TRBV6-5 and TRBJ1-2, with D possibly being TRBD1 (6 bases). This CDR3 region has 15 residues. With 2 bases removed from V and 8 bases from J, the gap between germline ends came to 18 bases. Germline CDR1 reads MNHEY; CDR2 reads SVGAGI. The CDR3 reads CASSYGGPGAGGYTF. The CDR3 DNA reads TGTGCCAGCAGTTACGGGGGACCAGGGGCAGGCGGCTACACCTTC.

By share, this clone ranks as medium-sized (0.01 to 0.1%). Other DNA sequences within the sample encode an identical CDR3. The chain is built from TRBV6-5 and TRBJ1-5, with 8 bases identical to TRBD1. CDR1 is MNHEY and CDR2 is SVGAGI in the germline V gene. The CDR3 contains 13 residues. V trimming: 6 bases; J trimming: 6 bases; junction bases outside the gene matches: 4. CDR3 sequence reads: CASRPGGSQPQHF. CDR3 in DNA: TGTGCCAGCAGGCCAGGGGGCAGTCAGCCCCAGCATTTT.

This rearrangement joins TRBV7-9 to TRBJ2-2; TRBD2 agrees at 9 bases. The CDR3 spans 15 residues. Germline V gene sequence: CDR1 SEHNR, CDR2 FQNEAQ (reference sequence). V lost 5 bases to trimming and J lost 3 bases; unmatched junction nucleotides: 4. DNA for the CDR3: TGTGCCAGCAGCAAGACTAGCGGACACACCGGGGAGCTGTTTTTT. Its translation is CASSKTSGHTGELFF.

The V call is TRBV11-3, the J call TRBJ2-4; D is perhaps TRBD2 (6 bases). V lost 4 bases and J lost 8, with 12 bases in between. This CDR3 contains 13 residues. Germline CDR1 reads SGHNT; CDR2 reads YENEEA. The CDR3 DNA follows: TGTGCCAGCAGCTCGTTAGGGGAGGACATTCAGTACTTC. Protein sequence: CASSSLGEDIQYF. Complete variable domain (other parts from reference TRBV11-3 and TRBJ2-4): EAGVVQSPRYKIIEKKQPVAFWCNPISGHNTLYWYLQNLGQGPELLIRYENEEAVDDSQLPKDRFSAERLKGVDSTLKIQPAELGDSAVYLCASSSLGEDIQYFGAGTRLSVL.

This rearrangement joins TRBV11-2 to TRBJ2-1; D perhaps matches TRBD2 (6 bases). CDR3 length equals 12 residues. CDR1 SGHAT and CDR2 FQNNGV come from the germline V gene. The ends were cut back, 10 bases at V and 2 bases at J, with 9 bases in the middle. The CDR3 region is CATSGAYNEQFF. As DNA, the CDR3 is TGTGCCACCTCGGGGGCCTACAATGAGCAGTTCTTC.

Only one count was recorded for this clone. This rearrangement joins TRBV28 to TRBJ1-2; D gene uncertain. V was trimmed by 7 bases and J by 5 bases, leaving 11 bases between them. The CDR3 has 12 amino acids. In germline, CDR1 is MDHEN, CDR2 SYDVKM. CDR3 DNA: TGTGCCAGCACTACGCGGGGTTATGGCTACACCTTC. Translation: CASTTRGYGYTF.

This clone was counted once. The chain is built from TRBV6-5 and TRBJ1-5, with 7 bases aligning to TRBD1. CDR1 MNHEY and CDR2 SVGAGI come from the germline V gene. The V segment lost 5 bases and the J segment 5 bases; nucleotides outside the gene matches: 6. The CDR3 length is 14 residues. CDR3 sequence: CASSRDRADQPQHF. The DNA for the CDR3 is TGTGCCAGCAGTCGAGACAGGGCTGATCAGCCCCAGCATTTT.

This clone has more than one count but fewer than ten. The chain combines TRBV10-3 with TRBJ2-1; D perhaps matches TRBD2 (6 bases). The germline V and J ends were trimmed by 3 bases and 6 bases, with 15 bases remaining between them. Per the germline V gene, CDR1 is ENHRY and CDR2 is SYGVKD. CDR3 size: 15 residues. CDR3 in amino acids: CAISDRGGVRNEQFF. In DNA form, the CDR3 reads TGTGCCATCAGTGATCGCGGAGGGGTACGCAATGAGCAGTTCTTC.

This rearrangement joins TRBV30 to TRBJ2-1, with 9 bases that match TRBD2. The length of the CDR3 is 12 residues. Unmatched junction bases numbered 0, after V lost 4 bases and J lost 5 bases. From germline, CDR1 is GTSNPN and CDR2 SVGIG (reference sequence). CDR3 in amino acids: CAWIAGDNEQFF. In DNA, the CDR3 is TGTGCCTGGATAGCGGGGGACAATGAGCAGTTCTTC.

V usage is TRBV29-1 and J usage is TRBJ2-5; 7 bases align to TRBD2. With V trimmed by 4 bases and J by 12 bases, 2 bases remained unmatched. The CDR3 consists of 9 residues. From germline, CDR1 is SQVTM and CDR2 ANQGSEA. DNA of the CDR3: TGCAGCGTTGCGGGGGGAGAGTACTTC. Protein: CSVAGGEYF. Variable domain in full (rest from reference TRBV29-1 and TRBJ2-5): SAVISQKPSRDICQRGTSLTIQCQVDSQVTMMFWYRQQPGQSLTLIATANQGSEATYESGFVIDKFPISRPNLTFSTLTVSNMSPEDSSIYLCSVAGGEYFGPGTRLLVL.

This clone was found once. The chain combines TRBV28 with TRBJ2-7; D gene ambiguous. The CDR3 contains 11 residues. Trimming left V 3 bases short and J 5 bases short, with 5 bases between. In germline, CDR1 is MDHEN, CDR2 SYDVKM. In nucleotides, the CDR3 is TGTGCCAGCAGTTTCCTCCACGAGCAGTACTTC. This gives the protein CASSFLHEQYF.